The 22 T cell receptor beta chains reported below all come from one sample, sequenced in a study of metastatic and nonmetastatic thyroid tumors. Patients underwent thyroid surgery, and none had received any treatment before it. Through MiXCR, TCRdb re-clonotyped the PCR reads. The sample holds 20,000 to 25,000 clones; approximately 22% are singletons and the top ten take around 4%. Material for sequencing was adjacent normal tissue. Receptors originate from a female donor with papillary thyroid cancer or a benign thyroid nodule (not recorded which). Some clones in this sample may be carry-over from other donors' samples.

The CDR3 DNA sequence: TGTGCCAGCAGCCCCGGGACATGTCGCTATGGCTACACCTTC. It is translated as CASSPGTCRYGYTF. J is TRBJ1-2 and V is TRBV7-8; the D gene is possibly TRBD1 (6 bases). Trimming left V 5 bases short and J 4 bases short, with 14 bases between. The CDR3 extends over 14 amino acids. Germline V gives CDR1 SGHVS, CDR2 FQNEAQ.

The V and J genes are TRBV5-1 and TRBJ2-3; D gene unclear. Germline CDR1 and CDR2: SGHRS and YFSETQ. The length of the CDR3 is 16 residues. Trimming removed 0 bases from V and 3 bases from J, with 14 bases in between. The CDR3 region is CASSLEQALRTDTQYF. The DNA of the CDR3 is TGCGCCAGCAGCTTGGAGCAGGCCCTTAGGACAGATACGCAGTATTTT.

The rearrangement uses TRBV4-2 and TRBJ2-7; D is ambiguous. The CDR3 is made up of 15 amino acids. Germline V gene sequence: CDR1 LGHNA, CDR2 YNFKEQ. Trimming took 0 bases from V and 0 from J, leaving 9 bases between them. CDR3 amino acids: CASSQEGAHSYEQYF. The CDR3, as DNA: TGTGCCAGCAGCCAAGAAGGAGCCCACTCCTACGAGCAGTACTTC.

Only one count was recorded for this clone. This CDR3 reads CASSLTRAGHEQFF. CDR3 bases: TGTGCCAGCAGCTTGACGAGGGCTGGGCATGAGCAGTTCTTC. The chain combines TRBV7-2 with TRBJ2-1; D possibly corresponds to TRBD2 (5 bases). Germline-derived CDR1 and CDR2 are SGHTA and FQGNSA. The V end lost 3 bases, the J end lost 8 bases, and 14 bases lay between the germline ends. The CDR3 sequence is 14 residues long.

In this sample, this clone turned up a few times. The chain joins TRBV10-3 to TRBJ1-1; 10 bases fit TRBD1. This CDR3 has 15 residues. J gave up 2 bases and V 4 bases, and 4 bases lay outside the gene matches. Germline V gives CDR1 ENHRY, CDR2 SYGVKD. The CDR3 DNA is TGTGCCATCAGTGCCGGGACAGGGGACAACACTGAAGCTTTCTTT. This translates into CAISAGTGDNTEAFF.

J is TRBJ1-6 and V is TRBV6-2 or TRBV6-3, with D uncertain. V gave up 7 bases and J gave up 5 bases, with 9 bases separating them. The CDR3 runs 13 residues. Per germline, CDR1 MNHEY and CDR2 SVGEGT. CDR3 sequence reads: CASNTVDNSPLHF. The CDR3 nucleotides read TGTGCCAGCAATACTGTCGATAATTCACCCCTCCACTTT.

This clone qualifies as medium-sized. The rearrangement links TRBV27 to TRBJ2-7, with 13 bases that match TRBD2. The length of the CDR3 is 16 residues. Unmatched junction bases numbered 4, after V lost 5 bases and J lost 0 bases. Germline V gives CDR1 MNHEY, CDR2 SMNVEV (reference sequence). CDR3 DNA sequence: TGTGCCAGCAGTAAGGGACTAGCGGGAACCTCCTACGAGCAGTACTTC. Protein sequence: CASSKGLAGTSYEQYF.

This clone occurred once. This sequence joins TRBV7-9 and TRBJ2-1; D is uncertain. Germline V gene data show CDR1 as SEHNR and CDR2 as FQNEAQ (reference sequence). The CDR3 is 13 residues long. The V end lost 4 bases, the J end lost 14 bases, and 18 bases lay between the germline ends. The CDR3 region has the DNA TGTGCCAGCAGCTCCGATCTAGTGGCGGAGAAGTTCTTC. Translation: CASSSDLVAEKFF.

This clone was seen ten or more times. The same CDR3 also results from other DNA sequences found in this sample. The rearrangement links TRBV7-3 to TRBJ2-1; a possible D gene is TRBD2 (6 bases). This CDR3 comprises 15 residues. V gave up 5 bases and J gave up 7 bases, with 18 bases separating them. Germline values: CDR1 SGHTA, CDR2 FQGTGA. DNA for the CDR3: TGTGCCAGCAGCCCGGGGACTGGTCCGGGGAATGAGCAGTTCTTC. Its protein is CASSPGTGPGNEQFF.

Of note for this clone: Germline is not matched at one junction end, which may reflect a read error. The chain recombines TRBV5-1 with TRBJ2-7; 7 nucleotides agree with TRBD2. CDR3 length: 13 amino acids. Germline V CDR1 and CDR2: SGHRS, YFSETQ. The CDR3 loop reads CASSPPGGYDQYF. CDR3 bases: TGCGCTAGCAGCCCCCCGGGGGGTTACGATCAGTACTTC.

This clone was seen a few times. The chain combines TRBV7-9 with TRBJ1-2; D not certain. CDR3 length: 13 amino acids. Deletions cut 4 bases from V and 4 bases from J, with 10 bases between. Germline V lookup: CDR1 SEHNR, CDR2 FQNEAQ (reference sequence). The CDR3 bases are TGTGCCAGCAGCTCCACATACTGCTATGGCTACACCTTC. It encodes CASSSTYCYGYTF.

This clone was recorded many times. The V call is TRBV20-1, the J call TRBJ1-2; 7 bases fit TRBD1. The germline gives CDR1 DFQATT, CDR2 SNEGSKA (reference sequence). V lost 6 bases, J lost 2 bases, and 9 bases stayed unmatched. This CDR3 comprises 14 residues. CDR3 amino acids: CSAPGQLNNYGYTF. The CDR3 coding sequence is TGCAGTGCCCCGGGACAGCTAAACAACTATGGCTACACCTTC.

This clone occurred many times. The chain couples TRBV30 to TRBJ1-2; no reliable D call. The CDR3 consists of 14 residues. V lost 3 bases, J lost 8 bases, and 19 bases lay in between. In germline, CDR1 is GTSNPN, CDR2 SVGIG (reference sequence). The DNA of the CDR3 is TGTGCCTGGAGCCCCCTAGGTCAGGTCACGGGCTACACCTTC. Translating it yields CAWSPLGQVTGYTF.

This clone was seen ten or more times. The rearrangement joins TRBV29-1 to TRBJ2-6; 10 nucleotides line up with TRBD1. V dropped 6 bases and J dropped 4; count of bases not matched to a gene: 9. The CDR3 is made up of 16 amino acids. Per the germline V gene, CDR1 is SQVTM and CDR2 is ANQGSEA. CDR3 DNA: TGCAGCGTCCCGGACAGGGGGGTGAGGGGGGCCAACGTCCTGACTTTC. Protein product: CSVPDRGVRGANVLTF.

The CDR3 here is CASSRQGSSTEAFF. CDR3 coding DNA: TGTGCCAGCAGTCGACAGGGATCGAGCACTGAAGCTTTCTTT. The gene calls are TRBV12-3 or TRBV12-4 and TRBJ1-1; 7 nucleotides align to TRBD1. J lost 4 bases, V lost 5 bases, and 7 bases had no gene match. CDR3 length equals 14 residues.

In this sample, this clone turned up many times. Compared with germline, one end of the junction differs, possibly owing to a read error. This sequence joins TRBV7-7 and TRBJ2-3, with D possibly TRBD2 on 6 matching bases. Germline V gene lookup returns CDR1 SSHAT and CDR2 FNYEAQ (reference sequence). This CDR3 has 13 residues. The CDR3 here is CASSLASEDTQYF. CDR3 nucleotide sequence: TGTGCTAGCAGCTTAGCTAGCGAAGATACGCAGTATTTT.

This clone showed up many times. A read error may produce the germline difference seen at one junction end. V and J are TRBV14 and TRBJ1-6; D remains unclear. Germline values: CDR1 SGHDN, CDR2 FVKESK. The CDR3 runs to 13 residues. The CDR3 spells CASSHSDNSPLHF. The CDR3 bases are TGTGCCAGCAGCCACTCCGATAATTCACCCCTCCACTTT. Using reference TRBV14 and TRBJ1-6 for the parts outside the CDR3, the full variable domain is EAGVTQFPSHSVIEKGQTVTLRCDPISGHDNLYWYRRVMGKEIKFLLHFVKESKQDESGMPNNRFLAERTGGTYSTLKVQPAELEDSGVYFCASSHSDNSPLHFGNGTRLTVT.

About this clone itself: Just one base apart from a much larger clone, this may be a read error. Other DNA sequences in the same sample also yield this CDR3. This chain connects TRBV11-1 to TRBJ1-2, with TRBD1 identical over 8 bases. CDR1 and CDR2 from the germline V gene are SGHAT and FQDESV (reference sequence). The CDR3 is 16 amino acids. The V segment lost 10 bases and the J segment 0 bases; nucleotides outside the gene matches: 13. CDR3 coding DNA: TGTGCCACTCCTGCAGGGGGCCCCCTGGCTAACTATGGCTACACCTTC. Its protein product is CATPAGGPLANYGYTF.

The sample holds a few counts of this clone. This rearrangement joins TRBV12-3 or TRBV12-4 to TRBJ2-7; possible D gene TRBD2, 6 bases. The CDR3 consists of 15 residues. Trimming shortened V by 6 bases and J by 5 bases, and 20 bases separated the two germline ends. CDR3 sequence: CASSNRGITSHEQYF. The DNA of the CDR3 is TGTGCCAGCAGCAACCGCGGGATAACAAGCCACGAGCAGTACTTC.

Judged by abundance, this clone is medium-sized (0.01 to 0.1%). The rearrangement joins TRBV6-1 to TRBJ1-2; no reliable D call. V was shortened by 7 bases and J by 6 bases, with 15 bases between the two germline ends. Germline V gives CDR1 MNHNS, CDR2 SASEGT. This CDR3 spans 13 amino acids. Here the CDR3 reads CASKVAPADGYTF. DNA for the CDR3: TGTGCCAGCAAGGTGGCGCCTGCGGATGGCTACACCTTC.

Sample share makes this clone medium-sized. The chain links TRBV6-1 to TRBJ1-1, with D perhaps TRBD1 (5 bases). In germline, CDR1 is MNHNS, CDR2 SASEGT. The CDR3 has 13 residues. V was clipped by 7 bases and J by 1 base, with 10 bases between them. CDR3 sequence: CASTWDGNTEAFF. CDR3 in DNA: TGTGCCAGCACTTGGGACGGGAACACTGAAGCTTTCTTT.

The sample holds a few counts of this clone. This sequence joins TRBV6-1 and TRBJ2-1; 16 positions match TRBD2. Trimming at V came to 3 bases and at J to 8 bases, leaving 7 bases not matched to a gene. This CDR3 comprises 17 residues. From germline, CDR1 is MNHNS and CDR2 SASEGT. In DNA form, the CDR3 reads TGTGCCAGCAGTGAGACCGGGACTAGCGGGAGGGGGTATGAGCAGTTCTTC. Protein product: CASSETGTSGRGYEQFF.